Described below is a single T cell receptor (beta chain) sequence and its context. TCRdb used MiXCR to reprocess the RT-PCR reads, holding one entry per CDR3 protein. This sample has approximately 720,000 distinct CDR3 sequences, with 14% found just once. Source material: memory CD4+ T cells from blood. This receptor was identified in a female donor in good health, serving as a healthy control.

The CDR3 DNA reads TGTGCCAGCAGATCCTGGACTGGTAATGAAAAACTGTTTTTT. Its translation is CASRSWTGNEKLFF. The chain is built from TRBV6-6 and TRBJ1-4; D remains unclear. Trimming took off 6 bases at V and 4 bases at J, with 12 bases between the two ends. The CDR3 is 14 residues long. From germline, CDR1 is MNHNY and CDR2 SVGAGI (reference sequence).